A selection of T cell receptor beta chains follows, all from one sample in a study of T cell responses to AZD1222 COVID-19 vaccine. Profiling relied on immunoSEQ multiplex PCR, and the TCRdb table lists in-frame clones only, not all of them. The data show around 170,000 clones, around 88% seen once. Here the sequenced sample was peripheral blood, taken 28 days after the second AZD1222 dose. The origin of the receptors is an adult who received the AZD1222 COVID-19 vaccine. The CDR3 runs from the conserved cysteine through the conserved F or W. The D gene is left open where the match is weak. Size tells how often a clone was seen (once, few, many) or the class of an expanded clone, and some rows leave it out.

J | V | D | size | CDR3 | DNA
TRBJ2-7 | TRBV12-3/TRBV12-4 | - | - | CASSFRPVYEQYF | TGTGCCAGCAGTTTCCGACCAGTCTACGAGCAGTACTTC
TRBJ2-3 | TRBV14 | TRBD2 | - | CASSQDRVAGGSPSTDTQYF | TGTGCCAGCAGCCAAGATCGTGTAGCGGGGGGCTCTCCAAGCACAGATACGCAGTATTTT
TRBJ1-4 | TRBV10-3 | TRBD1 | once | CAISERTGGNEKLFF | TGTGCCATCAGTGAACGGACAGGGGGAAATGAAAAACTGTTTTTT
TRBJ1-1 | TRBV7-7 | - | - | CASSLDPNTEAFF | TGTGCTAGCAGCTTAGATCCGAACACTGAAGCTTTCTTT
TRBJ2-7 | TRBV11-1 | TRBD1 | once | CASSWQGTDIEQYF | TGTGCCAGCAGCTGGCAGGGGACAGACATCGAGCAGTACTTC
TRBJ2-7 | TRBV27 | TRBD2 | - | CASSLSQRGGLAEQYF | TGTGCCAGCAGTTTAAGTCAGCGGGGGGGCCTAGCCGAGCAGTACTTC
TRBJ1-5 | TRBV28 | TRBD1 | - | CASSSGQTYSNQPQHF | TGTGCCAGCAGTTCGGGACAGACTTATAGCAATCAGCCCCAGCATTTT
TRBJ2-7 | TRBV6-5 | - | - | CATLTAPYEQYF | TGTGCCACCCTGACAGCACCCTACGAGCAGTACTTC
TRBJ1-4 | TRBV4-2 | TRBD1 | - | CASSQYRGLGNEKLFF | TGTGCCAGCAGCCAGTACAGGGGCCTGGGTAATGAAAAACTGTTTTTT
TRBJ1-2 | TRBV30 | - | - | CAWRGGYRENYGYTF | TGTGCCTGGAGGGGGGGCTACAGGGAGAACTATGGCTACACCTTC
TRBJ1-1 | TRBV30 | - | few | CAWLDWDRNTEAFF | TGTGCCTGGCTTGACTGGGATAGGAACACTGAAGCTTTCTTT
TRBJ1-6 | TRBV5-6 | - | - | CASSLRDTNSPLHF | TGTGCCAGCAGCCTTCGGGACACTAATTCACCCCTCCACTTT
TRBJ1-1 | TRBV19 | - | - | CASSSAEIGAFF | TGTGCCTCATCATCCGCAGAGATAGGGGCTTTCTTT
TRBJ1-5 | TRBV9 | - | - | CASSVDGYSNQPQHF | TGTGCCAGCAGCGTAGATGGTTATAGCAATCAGCCCCAGCATTTT
TRBJ1-5 | TRBV10-2 | - | - | CASSDDQGFSNQPQHF | TGCGCCAGCAGTGACGACCAGGGTTTTAGCAATCAGCCCCAGCATTTT
TRBJ2-3 | TRBV7-9 | TRBD2 | - | CASSSTSGGAVRQYF | TGTGCCAGCAGCTCCACTAGCGGGGGGGCCGTCAGGCAGTATTTT
TRBJ1-2 | TRBV5-1 | TRBD1 | - | CASSLNTQGRGQYGYTF | TGCGCCAGCAGCTTGAACACACAGGGTCGGGGACAGTATGGCTACACCTTC
TRBJ1-1 | TRBV7-9 | - | - | CASFYPTVDSEGAFF | TGTGCCAGCTTCTATCCAACGGTTGATTCGGAGGGAGCTTTCTTT
TRBJ1-5 | TRBV3-1/TRBV3-2 | - | - | CASSQAPGGNQPQHF | TGTGCCAGCAGCCAAGCGCCAGGCGGGAATCAGCCCCAGCATTTT
TRBJ2-5 | TRBV30 | - | - | CAWSAGTAQETQYF | TGTGCCTGGAGTGCGGGGACGGCCCAAGAGACCCAGTACTTC
TRBJ2-7 | TRBV9 | - | - | CASSPTDRAYEQYF | TGTGCCAGCAGCCCCACCGACAGAGCCTACGAGCAGTACTTC
TRBJ1-5 | TRBV28 | - | - | CARGRHNQPQHF | TGTGCCAGAGGGCGCCACAATCAGCCCCAGCATTTT